One and the same sample provided the 25 T cell receptor beta chains below, sequenced in a study of breast tumors, draining lymph nodes, adjacent tissues. TCRdb re-analysed the multiplex PCR reads in MiXCR, keeping a single row per CDR3 protein. The sample shows about 180,000 distinct CDR3 sequences, roughly 30% of them seen only once. Axillary draining lymph nodes of breast cancer patients supplied the node samples. What was sequenced was axillary lymph node tissue. These receptors originate from a female donor with breast cancer. Some clones in this sample may be carry-over from other donors' samples.

The chain's CDR3 is CSASPVHRELFF. CDR3 nucleotide sequence: TGCAGTGCTAGTCCAGTACACAGGGAGCTGTTTTTT. V gene TRBV20-1 combines with J gene TRBJ2-2; no definite D call. The CDR3 loop spans 12 amino acids. The V end was cut by 3 bases, the J end by 9 bases, with 11 bases between. In germline, CDR1 is DFQATT, CDR2 SNEGSKA (reference sequence).

Comment on this clonotype: A read error is possible here, since a much larger clone lies one base away. The J gene is TRBJ2-7, the V gene TRBV20-1; 13 positions agree with TRBD2. Germline V gene data show CDR1 as DFQATT and CDR2 as SNEGSKA (reference sequence). The CDR3 is made up of 15 amino acids. This chain's CDR3 is CGAYSGTSGTGEQYF. The CDR3 DNA is TGCGGTGCTTACTCCGGGACTAGCGGGACTGGCGAGCAGTACTTC.

This clonotype has just a few counts. Given a much more abundant clone one base away, this may be a read error. The rearrangement links TRBV20-1 to TRBJ2-7; D may be TRBD1 (7 bases). Germline V CDR1 and CDR2: DFQATT, SNEGSKA (reference sequence). Trimming took off 1 base at V and 6 bases at J, with 19 bases between the two ends. The CDR3 is 15 residues long. The DNA of the CDR3 is TGCAGTGCTAGAGGGGACAGTTTAGCGGCACTCGAGCAGTACTTC. As protein: CSARGDSLAALEQYF.

Worth noting for this clonotype: A much larger clonotype is one base distant, so this may be a read error. J is TRBJ2-3 and V is TRBV9; D might be TRBD2 (7 bases). This CDR3 comprises 14 residues. From germline, CDR1 is SGDLS and CDR2 YYNGEE. The CDR3 coding sequence is TGTGCCAGCAGCCCATGGGGGGGCACAGATACGCAGTGTTTT. Its translation: CASSPWGGTDTQCF.

Many counts were recorded for this clonotype. This chain uses TRBV25-1 with TRBJ1-5; unclear D gene. The V end lost 2 bases, the J end lost 7 bases, and 15 bases lay between the germline ends. The germline V gene encodes CDR1 MGHDK and CDR2 SYGVNS. The CDR3 totals 15 residues. CDR3 sequence (DNA): TGTGCCAGCAGTGAAGAAGGTGTGGGCCCGCAGCCCCAGCATTTT. Residues: CASSEEGVGPQPQHF. The variable domain in full, with the rest retrieved from reference TRBV25-1 and TRBJ1-5, is EADIYQTPRYLVIGTGKKITLECSQTMGHDKMYWYQQDPGMELHLIHYSYGVNSTEKGDLSSESTVSRIRTEHFPLTLESARPSHTSQYLCASSEEGVGPQPQHFGDGTRLSIL.

The CDR3 bases are TGTGCCAGCAGAAAAGACAGGGACAATGAAAAACTGTTTTTT. Its protein is CASRKDRDNEKLFF. The rearrangement joins TRBV10-3 to TRBJ1-4, with 7 nucleotides matching TRBD1. V lost 10 bases to trimming and J lost 5 bases; unmatched junction nucleotides: 10. The CDR3 totals 14 residues. Germline V gene data show CDR1 as ENHRY and CDR2 as SYGVKD.

About this clonotype itself: The junction departs from germline at one end; a sequencing error may be responsible. This rearrangement joins TRBV6-6 to TRBJ1-5, with TRBD1 as a possible D gene (6 bases). CDR1 and CDR2 from the germline V gene are MNHNY and SVGAGI (reference sequence). CDR3 length: 20 residues. CDR3 loop: CASSHSRASSGGGWNQPQHF. The CDR3 coding sequence is TGTGCCAGCAGTCACTCGCGTGCGTCTTCGGGAGGGGGTTGGAATCAGCCCCAGCATTTT.

This chain uses TRBV3-1 with TRBJ1-5; no reliable D call. V was cut by 0 bases and J by 1 base, with 28 bases left in between. Germline V gene lookup returns CDR1 LGHDT and CDR2 YNNKEL (reference sequence). This CDR3 has 22 residues. For the CDR3, the DNA is TGTGCCAGCAGCCAAGATCGAGGGTTTTGGGAGCCGCCAAAGGAGAGCAATCAGCCCCAGCATTTT. It translates to CASSQDRGFWEPPKESNQPQHF.

CDR3 bases: TGCAGTGCTAGGGCGGCGGGGGCTTATGGCTACACCTTC. Translation gives CSARAAGAYGYTF. J is TRBJ1-2 and V is TRBV20-1, with D perhaps matching TRBD1 (6 bases). V lost 3 bases, J lost 5 bases, and 13 bases lay in between. CDR3 length: 13 amino acids. Germline V gene lookup returns CDR1 DFQATT and CDR2 SNEGSKA (reference sequence).

This clonotype was recorded a few times. The rearrangement links TRBV6-5 to TRBJ2-1; maybe TRBD2 (5 bases). CDR3 length: 16 residues. The V end lost 0 bases, the J end lost 0 bases, and 9 bases lay between the germline ends. Germline loops: CDR1 MNHEY, CDR2 SVGAGI. The CDR3, as DNA: TGTGCCAGCAGTTACTCGATTCGGGGCTCCTACAATGAGCAGTTCTTC. This gives the protein CASSYSIRGSYNEQFF.

This chain joins TRBV3-1 and TRBJ1-2; no firm D call. The germline V and J ends were trimmed by 3 bases and 2 bases, with 7 bases remaining between them. The CDR3 sequence is 13 residues long. The germline V gene has CDR1 LGHDT and CDR2 YNNKEL (reference sequence). CDR3: CASSHKGNYGYTF. The CDR3 nucleotides are TGTGCCAGCAGCCACAAGGGCAACTATGGCTACACCTTC.

This clonotype turned up a few times. The chain uses TRBV30 and TRBJ1-3; D unresolved. Per the germline V gene, CDR1 is GTSNPN and CDR2 is SVGIG (reference sequence). The CDR3 loop spans 15 amino acids. V was pared by 4 bases and J by 0 bases, with 13 bases between. The CDR3 loop is CAWKERVSSGNTIYF. The CDR3 DNA follows: TGTGCCTGGAAAGAGAGGGTCAGCTCTGGAAACACCATATATTTT.

Regarding this clonotype: A much larger clone differs from this one at a single base, so this may be a read error. The CDR3 end shows no conserved phenylalanine or tryptophan, and so a read error is likely. The genes are TRBV18 and TRBJ2-5, with D possibly being TRBD1 (5 bases). The CDR3 has 13 amino acids. V was clipped by 3 bases and J by 3 bases, with 8 bases between them. Germline CDR1 is KGHSH and CDR2 is LQKENI. CDR3 DNA sequence: TGTGCCAGCTCACCTCTGGACAAAGAGACCCAGTACGTC. Its protein product is CASSPLDKETQYV.

CDR3 sequence (DNA): TGTGCCAGCAGCGAGGGTTTTCCCCAGCATTTT. Its translation: CASSEGFPQHF. This chain joins TRBV6-2 or TRBV6-3 and TRBJ1-5; D is unclear. This CDR3 comprises 11 residues. Germline V gene sequence: CDR1 MNHEY, CDR2 SVGEGT. V lost 6 bases and J 10 bases, leaving 10 bases between the germline ends.

Remarks on this clonotype: A junction boundary mismatches the germline segment, possibly from a read error. The V call is TRBV2, the J call TRBJ1-4; 8 bases agree with TRBD1. This CDR3 contains 13 residues. Germline values: CDR1 SNHLY, CDR2 FYNNEI. As DNA, the CDR3 is TGTGCCAGACCGGGACAGGTTAATGAGAAACTGTTTTTT. Amino acids: CARPGQVNEKLFF.

This clonotype was observed a few times. This may be a read error: a much more frequent sequence differs by one nucleotide. The gene calls are TRBV7-9 and TRBJ2-2; D remains unclear. Looked up from germline, CDR1 is SEHNR and CDR2 is FQNEAQ (reference sequence). The CDR3 extends over 13 amino acids. The CDR3, as DNA: TGTGCCTGCAGCTTAAGCCCAGGCAGGGAGCTGTTTTTT. Translated, it gives CACSLSPGRELFF.

The chain uses TRBV2 and TRBJ1-1; 7 bases line up with TRBD1. The V segment lost 2 bases and the J segment 8 bases; nucleotides outside the gene matches: 8. The CDR3 contains 14 residues. Germline lookup yields CDR1 SNHLY and CDR2 FYNNEI. CDR3 DNA sequence: TGTGCCAGCAGTGAACTGACAGGGTTAGGAGAAGCTTTCTTT. Translated, it gives CASSELTGLGEAFF.

There are a few counts of this clonotype. This chain uses TRBV12-3 or TRBV12-4 with TRBJ1-1; the match to TRBD1 covers 8 bases. The CDR3 is made up of 14 amino acids. The J segment lost 6 bases and the V segment lost 3 bases, leaving 6 bases of the junction unmatched. CDR3 sequence: CASSFVQGGAEAFF. CDR3 coding DNA: TGTGCCAGCAGTTTCGTACAGGGGGGCGCTGAAGCTTTCTTT.

This clonotype has at least ten counts. The rearrangement uses TRBV5-8 and TRBJ1-6; 10 nucleotides match TRBD1. Per the germline V gene, CDR1 is SGHTS and CDR2 is YDEGEE. V lost 3 bases and J lost 7; bases outside the gene matches: 4. This CDR3 comprises 15 residues. The CDR3 region is CASSSWTGGNSPLHF. In nucleotides, the CDR3 is TGTGCCAGCAGCTCCTGGACAGGGGGGAATTCACCCCTCCACTTT.

This clonotype was seen repeatedly, ten times or more. The chain carries TRBV5-8 and TRBJ2-2; 12 nucleotides line up with TRBD2. The CDR3 is made up of 18 amino acids. V lost 6 bases to trimming and J lost 5 bases; unmatched junction nucleotides: 14. Looked up from germline, CDR1 is SGHTS and CDR2 is YDEGEE. The CDR3, as DNA: TGTGCCAGCACCCTCATCCTAGCGGGGGGGCGACGGACCGGGGAGCTGTTTTTT. Translation: CASTLILAGGRRTGELFF.

Turning to this clonotype: One base away lies a much larger clone, so this may be a sequencing read error. The V call is TRBV20-1, the J call TRBJ2-1, with D perhaps TRBD2 (6 bases). The CDR3 covers 16 residues. V was clipped by 1 base and J by 3 bases, with 16 bases between them. CDR1 is DFQATT and CDR2 is SNEGSKA in the germline V gene (reference sequence). CDR3 coding DNA: TGCAGTGCTAGAGGGCCTAGCGCTGCTGGCTACAATGAGCAGTTCTTC. Protein sequence: CSARGPSAAGYNEQFF.

J is TRBJ1-5 and V is TRBV20-1; D is uncertain. The CDR3 length is 8 residues. The germline gives CDR1 DFQATT, CDR2 SNEGSKA (reference sequence). The V and J ends lost 7 bases and 10 bases respectively, with 5 bases between them. CDR3 in DNA: TGCAGTGTTCGCCCCCAGCATTTT. Translated: CSVRPQHF.

At least ten counts were recorded for this clonotype. The J gene is TRBJ1-2, the V gene TRBV9; D possibly corresponds to TRBD1 (5 bases). The CDR3 loop spans 12 amino acids. V was trimmed by 3 bases and J by 4 bases, leaving 7 bases between them. Germline values: CDR1 SGDLS, CDR2 YYNGEE. The CDR3 coding sequence is TGTGCCAGCAGCGCCGACAGCTATGGCTACACCTTC. Translating gives CASSADSYGYTF.

This chain joins TRBV7-8 and TRBJ2-3; the D is unclear. This CDR3 contains 15 residues. CDR1 is SGHVS and CDR2 is FQNEAQ in the germline V gene. Trimming removed 6 bases at V and 0 bases at J, with 13 bases between. The DNA of the CDR3 is TGTGCCAGCAGTTTCCAGGCTGTGAGCACAGATACGCAGTATTTT. Its protein is CASSFQAVSTDTQYF.

At least ten counts were recorded for this clonotype. This chain's CDR3 is CASSQEGARGQGNQPQHF. DNA of the CDR3: TGCGCCAGCAGCCAAGAAGGAGCGAGAGGACAGGGTAATCAGCCCCAGCATTTT. The chain joins TRBV4-1 to TRBJ1-5; 8 bases match TRBD1. Per the germline V gene, CDR1 is MGHRA and CDR2 is YSYEKL. The CDR3 totals 18 residues. The trim removed 0 bases at V and 4 bases at J, leaving 11 bases unmatched.